One sample yielded the 24 T cell receptor beta chains listed below, sequenced in a study of T cell responses to AZD1222 COVID-19 vaccine. Measured with immunoSEQ multiplex PCR; TCRdb has only the in-frame clones, and not every one. The sample shows roughly 55,000 clones, 89% of them seen only once. The material was peripheral blood, obtained on day 0 of AZD1222 vaccination. The source of these receptors is an adult in good health.

The rearrangement joins TRBV5-1 to TRBJ2-7, with 10 bases fitting TRBD2. V lost 4 bases, J lost 0 bases, and 4 bases stayed unmatched. The CDR3 has 15 amino acids. Germline V gene lookup returns CDR1 SGHRS and CDR2 YFSETQ. CDR3 sequence (DNA): TGCGCCAGCAGCCAGACTAGCGGGTACTCCTACGAGCAGTACTTC. Translation: CASSQTSGYSYEQYF.

CDR3 region: CASSKWTSGSTQYF. In nucleotides, the CDR3 is TGTGCCAGCAGCAAATGGACTAGCGGGAGTACGCAGTACTTC. The rearrangement joins TRBV3-1 (or the pseudogene TRBV3-2) to TRBJ2-7, with TRBD2 matching 13 bases. The junction had 7 bases not matched to a gene; V was cut back by 5 bases and J by 9 bases. Per germline, CDR1 LGHDT and CDR2 YNNKEL (reference sequence). This CDR3 spans 14 amino acids.

V and J are TRBV6-6 and TRBJ1-1; D is ambiguous. The CDR3 sequence is 11 residues long. The V end was cut by 6 bases, the J end by 3 bases, with 5 bases between. CDR1 is MNHNY, CDR2 SVGAGI, per germline (reference sequence). The CDR3 sequence: CASRRDTEAFF. CDR3 sequence (DNA): TGTGCCAGCAGGCGGGACACTGAAGCTTTCTTT.

This clone has just one count. The genes are TRBV27 and TRBJ2-5, with 7 bases aligning to TRBD2. CDR1 and CDR2 from the germline V gene are MNHEY and SMNVEV (reference sequence). This CDR3 has 15 residues. V lost 0 bases, J lost 2 bases, and 3 bases stayed unmatched. Here the CDR3 reads CASSLSGGGQETQYF. The CDR3 DNA reads TGTGCCAGCAGTTTATCGGGGGGGGGACAAGAGACCCAGTACTTC.

V and J are TRBV5-1 and TRBJ1-1, with D hard to call. The length of the CDR3 is 15 residues. The germline V and J ends were trimmed by 4 bases and 0 bases, with 13 bases remaining between them. CDR1 is SGHRS, CDR2 YFSETQ, per germline. CDR3 amino acids: CASSPWYSLNTEAFF. The CDR3 nucleotides read TGCGCCAGCAGCCCTTGGTACAGCCTGAACACTGAAGCTTTCTTT.

The chain uses TRBV27 and TRBJ2-3; tentative D call: TRBD1 (5 bases). V was trimmed by 2 bases and J by 0 bases, leaving 12 bases between them. The CDR3 consists of 16 residues. CDR1 and CDR2 from the germline V gene are MNHEY and SMNVEV (reference sequence). CDR3 in amino acids: CASSLVGVGSTDTQYF. CDR3 nucleotides: TGTGCCAGCAGTTTAGTAGGGGTGGGGAGCACAGATACGCAGTATTTT.

The chain employs TRBV6-5 and TRBJ2-2; D remains ambiguous. There are 12 residues in the CDR3. Germline V gene sequence: CDR1 MNHEY, CDR2 SVGAGI. V was trimmed by 5 bases and J by 7 bases, leaving 8 bases between them. This CDR3 reads CASSRFDGELFF. As DNA, the CDR3 is TGTGCCAGCAGTAGGTTTGACGGGGAGCTGTTTTTT.

CDR3 DNA: TGTGCCAGCAGCCAAGTCTCTGTGGGGGAGCAGTTCTTC. It translates to CASSQVSVGEQFF. The chain carries TRBV14 and TRBJ2-1; D ambiguous. The CDR3 is 13 amino acids. V gave up 1 base and J gave up 10 bases, with 11 bases separating them. Germline loops: CDR1 SGHDN, CDR2 FVKESK.

The chain carries TRBV3-1 (or the pseudogene TRBV3-2) and TRBJ2-1, with TRBD2 identical over 12 bases. This CDR3 has 15 residues. The J segment lost 10 bases and the V segment lost 4 bases, leaving 8 bases of the junction unmatched. Germline CDR1 reads LGHDT; CDR2 reads YNNKEL (reference sequence). The CDR3 spells CASSPLAGGPTEQFF. The CDR3 bases are TGTGCCAGCAGCCCTCTAGCGGGAGGGCCCACCGAGCAGTTCTTC.

The V gene is TRBV7-9, the J gene TRBJ2-6; TRBD1 is a possible D gene (6 bases). The ends were cut back, 5 bases at V and 2 bases at J, with 13 bases in the middle. Germline lookup yields CDR1 SEHNR and CDR2 FQNEAQ (reference sequence). This CDR3 spans 16 amino acids. CDR3 nucleotide sequence: TGTGCCAGCAGCAGACTGACAGGTGCTGGGGCCAACGTCCTGACTTTC. This codes for CASSRLTGAGANVLTF.

The DNA for the CDR3 is TGCAGCGTTGAACTCTGGACAGGGGAATCCCAAGGGGATTACAATGAGCAGTTCTTC. Protein sequence: CSVELWTGESQGDYNEQFF. J is TRBJ2-1 and V is TRBV29-1, with 9 bases matching TRBD1. Germline trimming cut 2 bases from V and 4 bases from J; bases unmatched to any gene: 18. Germline values: CDR1 SQVTM, CDR2 ANQGSEA. This CDR3 is 19 amino acids long.

This rearrangement joins TRBV11-1 to TRBJ2-7; no reliable D call. V shed 2 bases and J shed 3 bases, with 5 bases lying between them. Germline-derived CDR1 and CDR2 are SGHAT and FQDESV (reference sequence). This CDR3 is built from 12 residues. The CDR3 bases are TGTGCCAGCAGCTTACTACACTACGAGCAGTACTTC. This codes for CASSLLHYEQYF.

CDR3 loop: CASSKDNEQFF. The CDR3 bases are TGTGCCAGCAGCAAAGACAATGAGCAGTTCTTC. The V call is TRBV5-4, the J call TRBJ2-1; no clear D. Germline CDR1 reads SGHNT; CDR2 reads YYREEE (reference sequence). V lost 4 bases and J lost 5, with 4 bases in between. This CDR3 has 11 residues.

The rearrangement uses TRBV2 and TRBJ1-2, with TRBD1 matching over 7 bases. Losses at the gene ends were 5 bases for V and 4 bases for J; bases not matched to a gene: 7. The CDR3 consists of 14 residues. Germline CDR1 and CDR2: SNHLY and FYNNEI. CDR3 sequence reads: CASSSRQGGYGYTF. The CDR3 nucleotides read TGTGCCAGCAGTTCCCGACAGGGAGGCTATGGCTACACCTTC.

The CDR3 coding sequence is TGTGCCACCAGTGATTTGGTAGCGGGAGGGTACAATGAGCAGTTCTTC. Residues: CATSDLVAGGYNEQFF. The genes are TRBV24-1 and TRBJ2-1; TRBD2 matches at 11 bases. The V segment lost 0 bases and the J segment 4 bases; nucleotides outside the gene matches: 1. The CDR3 contains 16 residues. Germline V gene data show CDR1 as KGHDR and CDR2 as SFDVKD.

This rearrangement joins TRBV2 to TRBJ1-4; TRBD1 matches at 7 bases. The CDR3 has 21 amino acids. V lost 6 bases, J lost 7 bases, and 29 bases stayed unmatched. From germline, CDR1 is SNHLY and CDR2 FYNNEI. CDR3 coding DNA: TGTGCCAGCAGATCCAGGTTGGGTCGACAGGGAAGTGGAGGATCCGGTGAAAAACTGTTTTTT. This encodes CASRSRLGRQGSGGSGEKLFF. Combining the CDR3 with reference TRBV2 and TRBJ1-4 gives the whole variable domain EPEVTQTPSHQVTQMGQEVILRCVPISNHLYFYWYRQILGQKVEFLVSFYNNEISEKSEIFDDQFSVERPDGSNFTLKIRSTKLEDSAMYFCASRSRLGRQGSGGSGEKLFFGSGTQLSVL.

The J gene is TRBJ2-2, the V gene TRBV6-6; 7 positions agree with TRBD2. This CDR3 contains 16 residues. The trim removed 2 bases at V and 3 bases at J, leaving 6 bases unmatched. CDR1 is MNHNY and CDR2 is SVGAGI in the germline V gene (reference sequence). The CDR3 here is CASSYVAGRDTGELFF. In DNA, the CDR3 is TGTGCCAGCAGTTACGTGGCAGGGAGGGACACCGGGGAGCTGTTTTTT.

DNA for the CDR3: TGTGCCAGTAGTCTCTTCGGGACTAGCGGGAGGTACGAGCAGTACTTC. It translates to CASSLFGTSGRYEQYF. V usage is TRBV19 and J usage is TRBJ2-7; TRBD2 matches at 15 bases. CDR3 length: 16 amino acids. Germline CDR1 and CDR2: LNHDA and SQIVND (reference sequence). V shed 5 bases, J shed 4 bases, and the junction held 6 bases outside the gene matches.

V gene TRBV6-1 combines with J gene TRBJ2-3; TRBD2 is a possible D gene (5 bases). Germline V lookup: CDR1 MNHNS, CDR2 SASEGT. The ends were cut back, 4 bases at V and 2 bases at J, with 16 bases in the middle. The CDR3 has 16 residues. CDR3 nucleotides: TGTGCCAGCAGTGGGGAGAGCAGGCCTACCACAGATACGCAGTATTTT. It codes for CASSGESRPTTDTQYF.

The chain links TRBV11-1 to TRBJ1-5; TRBD1 agrees at 7 bases. The CDR3 consists of 14 residues. The V gene end was trimmed by 5 bases and the J gene end by 4 bases; junction bases not matched to a gene: 5. Germline values: CDR1 SGHAT, CDR2 FQDESV (reference sequence). The CDR3 nucleotides are TGTGCCAGCAGCCCTACAGGGGAAAATCAGCCCCAGCATTTT. This encodes CASSPTGENQPQHF.

The rearrangement joins TRBV20-1 to TRBJ1-5, with a tentative D call TRBD1 (5 bases). There are 13 residues in the CDR3. V lost 3 bases and J 7 bases, leaving 13 bases between the germline ends. Germline V gene sequence: CDR1 DFQATT, CDR2 SNEGSKA (reference sequence). The CDR3 bases are TGCAGTGCTAGTATCAGATCAGGGCAGCCCCAGCATTTT. Protein product: CSASIRSGQPQHF.

The chain carries TRBV28 and TRBJ1-1; D is possibly TRBD1 (6 bases). Trimming took off 6 bases at V and 1 base at J, with 18 bases between the two ends. This CDR3 has 16 residues. Per germline, CDR1 MDHEN and CDR2 SYDVKM. CDR3 residues: CASRGIGGATNTEAFF. In DNA form, the CDR3 reads TGTGCCAGCAGGGGGATTGGGGGGGCGACGAACACTGAAGCTTTCTTT.

The chain uses TRBV6-4 and TRBJ2-1; 10 bases fit TRBD2. The CDR3 covers 17 residues. Trimming at V came to 0 bases and at J to 9 bases, leaving 11 bases not matched to a gene. The germline gives CDR1 MRHNA, CDR2 SNTAGT. CDR3 protein: CASSDSRLAGVKSEQFF. Here the CDR3 DNA reads TGTGCCAGCAGTGACTCCCGCCTAGCGGGAGTGAAGAGTGAGCAGTTCTTC.

The rearrangement joins TRBV28 to TRBJ1-6; 10 bases align to TRBD1. J was trimmed by 15 bases and V by 4 bases; bases with no gene match: 3. Germline CDR1 and CDR2: MDHEN and SYDVKM. This CDR3 region has 12 residues. The CDR3 DNA follows: TGTGCCAGCAGTTGGGGACAGGGGAACCTCCACTTT. Translating gives CASSWGQGNLHF.